The entry below gives a single TCR beta chain sequence along with its context. Its binding antigen is unknown. No base qualities exist here, and no much larger clone lies one base off it. This specimen belongs to a study of blood T cell repertoires in COVID-19 (TCRdb year 2020). In the study overall: Collaborator samples came from the United States, Italy and Spain and covered acute and convalescent phases of COVID-19. The material from the prospective study consisted of cDNA or gDNA derived from T cells, B-cell-depleted T cells, or PBMCs. Deeply sampled blood TCRbeta repertoires from subjects exposed to, actively infected with, or recovered from COVID-19 were included in the dataset. The repertoires were made available in a free public database intended to serve as a resource for research on the immune response to SARS-CoV-2. Samples were obtained from the ongoing ImmuneRACE study (first 160 participants) and from over 1,000 subjects provided by 6 global collaborators. Sample metadata almost always included a de-identified subject ID, COVID-19 status, age in years and sex. HLA class I and class II types, where available, came from metadata supplied by the sample provider rather than from assay-based typing.

From the cysteine up to the phenylalanine, the CDR3 has a length of 14 residues. Just the 42-base CDR3 DNA is kept, in frame starting at base 1. CDR1 and CDR2 were assigned from the germline V gene as LGHNA and YSLEER. At the junction V is shortened by 3 bases and J by 4 bases, with 11 bases in between. General study outcomes and caveats: The quantity of clinical and demographic metadata differed by source and by participant and was supplied without curation.

TCRbeta CDR3 regions were amplified from genomic DNA using the immunoSEQ Assay, a bias-controlled multiplex PCR. In the original analysis: The number of nucleated cells in each sample was estimated from the amplification of reference gene primers within the assay. Sequence reads were collapsed and filtered to measure the absolute abundance of every unique TCRbeta CDR3 rearrangement. Productive Simpson clonality was computed per sample as the square root of Simpson's diversity index over productive rearrangements. TCRdb obtained this table from immuneACCESS and retained in-frame rearrangements with V and J assigned. These tables miss some clones; where compared with another copy, unresolved V genes account for less than half of the shortfall, and the remainder is unexplained. V, J and clone size are those of that table, while D and trimming were read from the DNA. The sample has about 160,000 clones on record, approximately 75% of them singletons. Roughly 11% of the sample is in the top ten clones.

Each collaborating institution followed its own protocols to collect whole blood in K2EDTA tubes. For TCRbeta analysis, collaborators shipped samples in one of three forms: frozen whole blood, isolated PBMCs, or DNA extracted from either of those sample types. The sample consisted of peripheral blood. In this chain, TRBV4-3 is recombined with TRBJ2-3; TRBD2 could be the D gene, as 5 bases match. The TCR sequence derives from a human donor in a cohort sampled during active COVID-19. The CDR3: CASSQWESADTQYF. The DNA reads TGCGCCAGCAGCCAGTGGGAGAGTGCAGATACGCAGTATTTT.